This TCR beta chain was captured by sequencing in a study of cytomegalovirus exposure and HLA in healthy donors. About the study: In a later analysis, it was reported that the 90 to 150 validation repertoires had been produced on the same platform as the 670 or so repertoires belonging to the first cohort.

The CDR3 spans 13 residues. The V and J ends lost 7 bases and 1 base respectively, with 10 bases between them. Per germline, CDR1 SGHVS and CDR2 FQNEAQ. The approximately 120-subject validation cohort, separate from the roughly 670-subject first cohort, included the donors. TCRdb's copy holds only in-frame clones and misses some; the assay was immunoSEQ multiplex PCR. The sample includes over 110,000 clones, around nine tenths of them seen just once. The sequencing sample was made of PBMCs. The rearrangement uses TRBV7-8 and TRBJ1-1; D possibly corresponds to TRBD1 (6 bases). This receptor was taken from a man between 18 and 35 years old in good health and CMV-seropositive. The CDR3 protein is CASTKDRNTEAFF. The CDR3 region has the DNA TGTGCCAGCACCAAGGACAGGAACACTGAAGCTTTCTTT.